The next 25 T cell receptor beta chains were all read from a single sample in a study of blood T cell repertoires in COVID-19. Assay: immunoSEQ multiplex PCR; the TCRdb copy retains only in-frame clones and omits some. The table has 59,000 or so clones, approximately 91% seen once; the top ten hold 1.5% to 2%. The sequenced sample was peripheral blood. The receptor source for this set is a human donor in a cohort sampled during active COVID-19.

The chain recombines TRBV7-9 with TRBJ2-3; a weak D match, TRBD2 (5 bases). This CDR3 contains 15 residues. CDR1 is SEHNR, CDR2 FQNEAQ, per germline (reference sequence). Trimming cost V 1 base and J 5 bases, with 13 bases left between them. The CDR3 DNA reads TGTGCCAGCAGCTTAGGACGTCCCGCGGGAGATACGCAGTATTTT. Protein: CASSLGRPAGDTQYF.

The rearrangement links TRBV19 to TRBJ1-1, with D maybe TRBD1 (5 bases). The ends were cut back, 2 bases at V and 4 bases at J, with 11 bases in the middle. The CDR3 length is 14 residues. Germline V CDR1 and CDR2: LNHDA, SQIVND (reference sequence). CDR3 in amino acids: CASSILKQGTEAFF. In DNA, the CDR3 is TGTGCCAGTAGTATACTAAAGCAGGGCACTGAAGCTTTCTTT.

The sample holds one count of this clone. CDR3 sequence (DNA): TGTGCCATCAGGTTAGCGGTTTCTAACAATGAGCAGTTCTTC. This translates into CAIRLAVSNNEQFF. This rearrangement joins TRBV10-3 to TRBJ2-1; TRBD2 might be the D (6 bases). The germline V gene has CDR1 ENHRY and CDR2 SYGVKD. The CDR3 contains 14 residues. V gave up 6 bases and J gave up 5 bases, with 14 bases separating them.

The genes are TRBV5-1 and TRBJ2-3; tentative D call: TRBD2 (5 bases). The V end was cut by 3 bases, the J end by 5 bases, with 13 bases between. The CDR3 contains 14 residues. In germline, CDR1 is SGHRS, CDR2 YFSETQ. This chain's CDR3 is CASSSGPRGDTQYF. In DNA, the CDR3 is TGCGCCAGCAGCTCTGGGCCTCGGGGAGATACGCAGTATTTT. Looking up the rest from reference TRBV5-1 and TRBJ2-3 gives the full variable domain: KAGVTQTPRYLIKTRGQQVTLSCSPISGHRSVSWYQQTPGQGLQFLFEYFSETQRNKGNFPGRFSGRQFSNSRSEMNVSTLELGDSALYLCASSSGPRGDTQYFGPGTRLTVL.

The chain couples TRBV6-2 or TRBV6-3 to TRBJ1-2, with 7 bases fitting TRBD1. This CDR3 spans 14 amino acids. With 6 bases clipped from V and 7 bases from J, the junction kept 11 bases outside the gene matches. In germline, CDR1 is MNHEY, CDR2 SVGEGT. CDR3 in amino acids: CASSPLEGASGYTF. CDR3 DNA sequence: TGTGCCAGCAGCCCCCTCGAGGGGGCGAGTGGCTACACCTTC.

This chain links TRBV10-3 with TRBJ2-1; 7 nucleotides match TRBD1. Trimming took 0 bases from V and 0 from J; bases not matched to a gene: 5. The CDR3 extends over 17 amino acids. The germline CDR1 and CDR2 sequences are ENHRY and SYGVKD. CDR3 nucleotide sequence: TGTGCCATCAGTGAGTCGATGGCAGGGGGCTCCTACAATGAGCAGTTCTTC. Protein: CAISESMAGGSYNEQFF.

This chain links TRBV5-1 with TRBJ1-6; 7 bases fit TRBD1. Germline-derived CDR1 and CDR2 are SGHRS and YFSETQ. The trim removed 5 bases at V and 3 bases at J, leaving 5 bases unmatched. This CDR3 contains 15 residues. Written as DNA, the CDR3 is TGCGCCAGCAGGGAGGGACAGATCTATAATTCACCCCTCCACTTT. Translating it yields CASREGQIYNSPLHF.

The CDR3, as DNA: TGTGCCAGCAGCCACCCCGAGGTCTTGCCAATCCAAGAGACCCAGTACTTC. This codes for CASSHPEVLPIQETQYF. The chain uses TRBV4-2 and TRBJ2-5, with D hard to call. In germline, CDR1 is LGHNA, CDR2 YNFKEQ. This CDR3 has 17 residues. V was clipped by 3 bases and J by 1 base, with 18 bases between them.

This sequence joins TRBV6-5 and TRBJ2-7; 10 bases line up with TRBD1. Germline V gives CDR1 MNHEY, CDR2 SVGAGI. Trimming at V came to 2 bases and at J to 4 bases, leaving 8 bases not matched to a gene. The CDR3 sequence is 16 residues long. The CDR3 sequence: CASSYRRTGGSYEQYF. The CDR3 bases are TGTGCCAGCAGTTACCGGAGGACAGGGGGGAGTTACGAGCAGTACTTC.

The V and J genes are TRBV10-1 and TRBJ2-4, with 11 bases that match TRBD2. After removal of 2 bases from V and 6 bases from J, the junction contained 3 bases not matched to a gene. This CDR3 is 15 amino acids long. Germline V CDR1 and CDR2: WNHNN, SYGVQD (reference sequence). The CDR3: CASSEGLAGRNIQYF. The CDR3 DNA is TGCGCCAGCAGTGAGGGACTAGCGGGTAGAAACATTCAGTACTTC.

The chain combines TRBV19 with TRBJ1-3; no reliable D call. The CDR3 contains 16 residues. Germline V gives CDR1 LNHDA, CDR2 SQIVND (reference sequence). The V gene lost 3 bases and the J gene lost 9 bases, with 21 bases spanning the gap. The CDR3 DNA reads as TGTGCCAGTAGTATGGTCGCCAGGTCCGCAGCAGGCACCATATATTTT. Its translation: CASSMVARSAAGTIYF. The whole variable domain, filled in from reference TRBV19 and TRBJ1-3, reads DGGITQSPKYLFRKEGQNVTLSCEQNLNHDAMYWYRQDPGQGLRLIYYSQIVNDFQKGDIAEGYSVSREKKESFPLTVTSAQKNPTAFYLCASSMVARSAAGTIYFGEGSWLTVV.

CDR3 protein: CASSLGDTDNSPLHF. The CDR3 coding sequence is TGTGCCAGCAGCTTGGGGGACACAGATAATTCACCCCTCCACTTT. J is TRBJ1-6 and V is TRBV5-5, with D maybe TRBD1 (6 bases). Germline V gene data show CDR1 as SGHKS and CDR2 as YYEKEE (reference sequence). The CDR3 totals 15 residues. V dropped 0 bases and J dropped 5 bases, with 9 bases sitting between them.

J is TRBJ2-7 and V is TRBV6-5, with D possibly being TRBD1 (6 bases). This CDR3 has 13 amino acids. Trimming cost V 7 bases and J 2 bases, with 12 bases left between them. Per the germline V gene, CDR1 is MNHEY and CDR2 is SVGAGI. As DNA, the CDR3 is TGTGCCAGCACTCCTACAGGGACCTACGAGCAGTACTTC. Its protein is CASTPTGTYEQYF.

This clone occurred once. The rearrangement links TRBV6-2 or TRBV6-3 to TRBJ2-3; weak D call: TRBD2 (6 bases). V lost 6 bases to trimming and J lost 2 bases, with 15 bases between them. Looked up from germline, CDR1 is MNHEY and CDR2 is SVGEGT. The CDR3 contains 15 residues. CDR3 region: CASSTGLYLTDTQYF. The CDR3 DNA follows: TGTGCCAGCAGCACCGGACTATACCTCACAGATACGCAGTATTTT.

The CDR3 region is CASSQDLWGGNTEAFF. The DNA of the CDR3 is TGTGCCAGCAGCCAAGATCTATGGGGGGGCAACACTGAAGCTTTCTTT. The rearrangement uses TRBV3-1 (or the pseudogene TRBV3-2) and TRBJ1-1; weak D call: TRBD1 (6 bases). Germline V gene sequence: CDR1 LGHDT, CDR2 YNNKEL (reference sequence). With 0 bases removed from V and 2 bases from J, the gap between germline ends came to 13 bases. The CDR3 length is 16 residues.

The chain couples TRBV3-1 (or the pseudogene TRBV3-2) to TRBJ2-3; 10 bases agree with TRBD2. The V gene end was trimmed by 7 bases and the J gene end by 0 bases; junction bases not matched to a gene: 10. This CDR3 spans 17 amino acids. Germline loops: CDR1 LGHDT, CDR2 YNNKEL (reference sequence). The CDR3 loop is CASNFWTSGSSTDTQYF. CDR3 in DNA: TGTGCCAGCAACTTCTGGACTAGCGGCTCTAGCACAGATACGCAGTATTTT.

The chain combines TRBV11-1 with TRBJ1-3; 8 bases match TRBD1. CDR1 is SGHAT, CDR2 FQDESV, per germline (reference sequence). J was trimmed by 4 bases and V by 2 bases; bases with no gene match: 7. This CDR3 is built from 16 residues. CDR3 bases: TGTGCCAGCAGCTTAAGCCCGGGACAGGCAGGAAACACCATATATTTT. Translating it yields CASSLSPGQAGNTIYF.

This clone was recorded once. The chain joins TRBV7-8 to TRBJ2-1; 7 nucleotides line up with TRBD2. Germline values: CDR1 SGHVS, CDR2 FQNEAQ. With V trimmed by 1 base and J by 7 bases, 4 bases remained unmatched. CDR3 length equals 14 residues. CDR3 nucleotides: TGTGCCAGCAGCTTAGTCTCGGGAGGTAATGAGCAGTTCTTC. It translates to CASSLVSGGNEQFF.

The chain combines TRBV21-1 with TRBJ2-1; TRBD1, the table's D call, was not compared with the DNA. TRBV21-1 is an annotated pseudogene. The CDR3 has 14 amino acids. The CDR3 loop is CASTPGTAYNEQFF. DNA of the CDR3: TGTGCCAGCACTCCCGGGACAGCCTACAATGAGCAGTTCTTC.

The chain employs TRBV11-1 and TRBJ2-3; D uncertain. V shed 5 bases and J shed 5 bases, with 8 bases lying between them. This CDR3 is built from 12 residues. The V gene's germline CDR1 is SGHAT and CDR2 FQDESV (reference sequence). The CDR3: CASSPLGDTQYF. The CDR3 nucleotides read TGTGCCAGCAGCCCCCTCGGAGATACGCAGTATTTT.

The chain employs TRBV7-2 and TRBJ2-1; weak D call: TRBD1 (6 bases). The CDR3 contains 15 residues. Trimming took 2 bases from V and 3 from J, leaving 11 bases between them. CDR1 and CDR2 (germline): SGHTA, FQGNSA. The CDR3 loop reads CASSLSQGGYNEQFF. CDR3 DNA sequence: TGTGCCAGCAGCTTATCACAGGGTGGCTACAATGAGCAGTTCTTC.

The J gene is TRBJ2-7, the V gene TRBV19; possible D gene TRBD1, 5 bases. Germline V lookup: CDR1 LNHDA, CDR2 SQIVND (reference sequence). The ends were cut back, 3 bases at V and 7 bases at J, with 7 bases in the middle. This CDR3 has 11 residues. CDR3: CASSIGAEQYF. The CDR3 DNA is TGTGCCAGTAGTATTGGGGCGGAGCAGTACTTC. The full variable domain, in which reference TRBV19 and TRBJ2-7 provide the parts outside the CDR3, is DGGITQSPKYLFRKEGQNVTLSCEQNLNHDAMYWYRQDPGQGLRLIYYSQIVNDFQKGDIAEGYSVSREKKESFPLTVTSAQKNPTAFYLCASSIGAEQYFGPGTRLTVT.

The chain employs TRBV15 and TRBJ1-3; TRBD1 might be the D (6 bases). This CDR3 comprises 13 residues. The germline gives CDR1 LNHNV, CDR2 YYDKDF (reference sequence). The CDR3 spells CAPKQGPENTIYF. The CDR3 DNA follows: TGTGCACCTAAACAGGGTCCCGAAAACACCATATATTTT.

CDR3 sequence reads: CASSLHSSGSYEQYF. The CDR3 nucleotides are TGTGCCAGCAGTTTACATTCCAGCGGATCCTACGAGCAGTACTTC. The chain recombines TRBV28 with TRBJ2-7; possible D gene TRBD2, 5 bases. CDR1 is MDHEN and CDR2 is SYDVKM in the germline V gene. V was clipped by 2 bases and J by 1 base, with 12 bases between them. This CDR3 spans 15 amino acids.

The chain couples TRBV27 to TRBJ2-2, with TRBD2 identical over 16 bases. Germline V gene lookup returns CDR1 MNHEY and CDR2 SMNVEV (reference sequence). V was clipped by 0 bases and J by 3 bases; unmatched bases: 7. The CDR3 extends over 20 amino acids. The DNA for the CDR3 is TGTGCCAGCAGTTTATCGTCCTCGGGACTAGCGGGAGGGGACACCGGGGAGCTGTTTTTT. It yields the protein CASSLSSSGLAGGDTGELFF.